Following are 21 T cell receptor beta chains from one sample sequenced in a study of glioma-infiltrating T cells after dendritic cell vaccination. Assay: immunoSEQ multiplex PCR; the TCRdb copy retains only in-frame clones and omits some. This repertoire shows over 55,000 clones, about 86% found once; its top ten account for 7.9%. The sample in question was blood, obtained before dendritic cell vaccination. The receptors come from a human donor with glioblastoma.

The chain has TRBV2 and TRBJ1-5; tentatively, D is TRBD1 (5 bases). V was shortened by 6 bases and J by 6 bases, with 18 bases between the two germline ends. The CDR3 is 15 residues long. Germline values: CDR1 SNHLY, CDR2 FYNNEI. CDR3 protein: CASRQGTLRTQPQHF. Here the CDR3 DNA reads TGTGCCAGCAGACAAGGGACTCTCAGGACTCAGCCCCAGCATTTT.

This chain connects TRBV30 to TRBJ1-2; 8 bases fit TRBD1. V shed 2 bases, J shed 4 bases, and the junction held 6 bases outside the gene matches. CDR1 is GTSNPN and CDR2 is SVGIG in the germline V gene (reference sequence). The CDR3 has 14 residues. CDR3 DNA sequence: TGTGCCTGGAGTTTACAGGGGGATACCTATGGCTACACCTTC. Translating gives CAWSLQGDTYGYTF. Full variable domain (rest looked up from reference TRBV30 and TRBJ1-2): SQTIHQWPATLVQPVGSPLSLECTVEGTSNPNLYWYRQAAGRGLQLLFYSVGIGQISSEVPQNLSASRPQDRQFILSSKKLLLSDSGFYLCAWSLQGDTYGYTFGSGTRLTVV.

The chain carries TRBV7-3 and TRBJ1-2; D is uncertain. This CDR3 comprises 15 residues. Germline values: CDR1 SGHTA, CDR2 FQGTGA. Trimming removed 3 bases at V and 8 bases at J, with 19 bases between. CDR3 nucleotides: TGTGCCAGCAGCTTCGAGGGCGGAAGGGCTTACGGCTACACCTTC. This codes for CASSFEGGRAYGYTF.

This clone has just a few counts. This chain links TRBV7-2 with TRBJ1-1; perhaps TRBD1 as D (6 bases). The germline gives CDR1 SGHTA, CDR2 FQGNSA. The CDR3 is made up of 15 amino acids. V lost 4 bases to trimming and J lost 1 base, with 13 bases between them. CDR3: CASSSDRMRNTEAFF. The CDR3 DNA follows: TGTGCCAGCAGCTCCGACAGGATGAGGAACACTGAAGCTTTCTTT. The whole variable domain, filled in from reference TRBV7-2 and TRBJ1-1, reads GAGVSQSPSNKVTEKGKDVELRCDPISGHTALYWYRQSLGQGLEFLIYFQGNSAPDKSGLPSDRFSAERTGGSVSTLTIQRTQQEDSAVYLCASSSDRMRNTEAFFGQGTRLTVV.

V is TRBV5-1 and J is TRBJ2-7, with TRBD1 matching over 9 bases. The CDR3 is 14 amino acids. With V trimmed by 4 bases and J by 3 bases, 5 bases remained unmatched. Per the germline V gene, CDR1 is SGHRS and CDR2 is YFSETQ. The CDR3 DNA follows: TGCGCCAGCAGCGAACAGGGGGCGGTCTACGAGCAGTACTTC. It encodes CASSEQGAVYEQYF.

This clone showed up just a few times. Written as DNA, the CDR3 is TGCGCCAGCAGCCAAGATGGGCCAGTGGGAAACACCATATATTTT. Translation gives CASSQDGPVGNTIYF. This chain connects TRBV4-1 to TRBJ1-3; no clear D. Germline V gene lookup returns CDR1 MGHRA and CDR2 YSYEKL. This CDR3 has 15 residues. V was pared by 0 bases and J by 4 bases, with 10 bases between.

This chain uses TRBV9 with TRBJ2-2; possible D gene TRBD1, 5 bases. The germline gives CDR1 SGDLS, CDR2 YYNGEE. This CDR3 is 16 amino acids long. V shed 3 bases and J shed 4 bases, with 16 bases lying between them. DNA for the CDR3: TGTGCCAGCAGCGAGGGTCAGGGAAAGAGCACCGGGGAGCTGTTTTTT. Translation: CASSEGQGKSTGELFF.

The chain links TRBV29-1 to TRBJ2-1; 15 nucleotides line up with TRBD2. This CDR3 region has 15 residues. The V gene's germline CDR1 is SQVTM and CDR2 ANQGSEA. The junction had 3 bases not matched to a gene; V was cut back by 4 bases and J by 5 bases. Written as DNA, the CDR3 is TGCAGCGTTGGGACTAGCGGGGGGGCCCACAATGAGCAGTTCTTC. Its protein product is CSVGTSGGAHNEQFF.

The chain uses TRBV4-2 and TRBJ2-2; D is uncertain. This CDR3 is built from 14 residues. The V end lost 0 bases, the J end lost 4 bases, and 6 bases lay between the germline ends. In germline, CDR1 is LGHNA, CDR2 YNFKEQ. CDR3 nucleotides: TGTGCCAGCAGCCAAGATGACATCACCGGGGAGCTGTTTTTT. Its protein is CASSQDDITGELFF.

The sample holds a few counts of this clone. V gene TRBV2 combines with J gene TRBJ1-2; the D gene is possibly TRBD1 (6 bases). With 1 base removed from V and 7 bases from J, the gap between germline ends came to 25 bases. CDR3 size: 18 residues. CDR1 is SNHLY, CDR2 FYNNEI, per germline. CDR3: CASSEVGGRGPPTTGYTF. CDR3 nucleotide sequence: TGTGCCAGCAGTGAAGTAGGGGGGCGGGGGCCTCCCACAACTGGCTACACCTTC.

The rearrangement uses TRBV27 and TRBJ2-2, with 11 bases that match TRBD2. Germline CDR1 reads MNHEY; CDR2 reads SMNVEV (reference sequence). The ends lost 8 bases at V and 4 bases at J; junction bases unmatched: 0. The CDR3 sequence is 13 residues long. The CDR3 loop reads CASGTSGTGELFF. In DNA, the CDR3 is TGTGCCAGCGGGACTAGCGGCACCGGGGAGCTGTTTTTT.

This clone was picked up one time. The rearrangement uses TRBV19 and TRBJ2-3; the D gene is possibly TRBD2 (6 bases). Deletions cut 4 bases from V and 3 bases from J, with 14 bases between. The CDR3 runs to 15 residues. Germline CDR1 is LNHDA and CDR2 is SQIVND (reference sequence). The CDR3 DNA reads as TGTGCCAGTAGTAGAGAGGTGACTAGAACAGATACGCAGTATTTT. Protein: CASSREVTRTDTQYF.

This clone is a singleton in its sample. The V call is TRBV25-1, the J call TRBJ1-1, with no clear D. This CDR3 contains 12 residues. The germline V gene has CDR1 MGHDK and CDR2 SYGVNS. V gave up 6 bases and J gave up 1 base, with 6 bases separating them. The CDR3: CASREGNTEAFF. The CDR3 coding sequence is TGTGCCAGCAGGGAGGGGAACACTGAAGCTTTCTTT.

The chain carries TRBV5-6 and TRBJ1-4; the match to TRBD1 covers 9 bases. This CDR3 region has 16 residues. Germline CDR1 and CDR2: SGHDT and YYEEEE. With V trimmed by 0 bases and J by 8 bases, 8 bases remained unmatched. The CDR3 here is CASSLGTGAPREKLFF. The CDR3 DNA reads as TGTGCCAGCAGCTTGGGGACAGGGGCGCCCCGGGAAAAACTGTTTTTT.

CDR3 DNA sequence: TGTGCCAGCAGTGAACGAACAGTCACTGAAGCTTTCTTT. This encodes CASSERTVTEAFF. The chain uses TRBV6-1 and TRBJ1-1; unclear D gene. V shed 2 bases and J shed 4 bases, with 8 bases lying between them. Germline assignment: CDR1 MNHNS and CDR2 SASEGT. This CDR3 has 13 residues.

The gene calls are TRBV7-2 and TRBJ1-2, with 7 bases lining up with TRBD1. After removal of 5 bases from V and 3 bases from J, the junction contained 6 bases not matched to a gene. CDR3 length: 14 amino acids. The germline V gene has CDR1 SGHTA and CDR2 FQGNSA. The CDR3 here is CASSPGQPHYGYTF. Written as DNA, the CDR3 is TGTGCCAGCAGCCCGGGACAGCCTCACTATGGCTACACCTTC. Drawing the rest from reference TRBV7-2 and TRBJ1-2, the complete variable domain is GAGVSQSPSNKVTEKGKDVELRCDPISGHTALYWYRQSLGQGLEFLIYFQGNSAPDKSGLPSDRFSAERTGGSVSTLTIQRTQQEDSAVYLCASSPGQPHYGYTFGSGTRLTVV.

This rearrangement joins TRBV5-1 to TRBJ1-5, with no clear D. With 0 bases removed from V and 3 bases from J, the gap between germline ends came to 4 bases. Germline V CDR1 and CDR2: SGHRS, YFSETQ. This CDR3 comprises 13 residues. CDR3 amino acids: CASSLASNQPQHF. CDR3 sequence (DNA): TGCGCCAGCAGCTTGGCCTCCAATCAGCCCCAGCATTTT.

This CDR3 is CATSLAGVETQYF. CDR3 sequence (DNA): TGTGCCACCAGCCTAGCGGGGGTCGAGACCCAGTACTTC. This rearrangement joins TRBV15 to TRBJ2-5, with 10 bases aligning to TRBD2. Germline lookup yields CDR1 LNHNV and CDR2 YYDKDF (reference sequence). With V trimmed by 5 bases and J by 5 bases, 2 bases remained unmatched. The CDR3 contains 13 residues.

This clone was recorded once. CDR3: CASSLNVAGGTEAFF. In DNA form, the CDR3 reads TGTGCCAGCAGCTTAAATGTGGCAGGGGGTACTGAAGCTTTCTTT. This chain joins TRBV11-2 and TRBJ1-1; 7 bases are a match to TRBD1. Germline lookup yields CDR1 SGHAT and CDR2 FQNNGV. V shed 2 bases and J 5 bases; nucleotides not matched to a gene: 8. CDR3 size: 15 residues.

The CDR3 bases are TGTGCCAGCAGCCACGGACAGGGGGCGTACGAGCAGTACTTC. Protein product: CASSHGQGAYEQYF. This chain uses TRBV11-2 with TRBJ2-7, with 11 bases fitting TRBD1. V was clipped by 5 bases and J by 4 bases; unmatched bases: 4. Looked up from germline, CDR1 is SGHAT and CDR2 is FQNNGV. The CDR3 runs 14 residues.

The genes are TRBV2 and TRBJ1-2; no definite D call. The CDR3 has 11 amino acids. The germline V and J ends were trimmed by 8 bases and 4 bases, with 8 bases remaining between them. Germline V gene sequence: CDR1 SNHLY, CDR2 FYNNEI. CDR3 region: CASSSSYGYTF. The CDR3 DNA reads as TGTGCCAGCTCCAGTTCCTATGGCTACACCTTC.